This T cell receptor beta chain was identified during a study of chemoradiotherapy in HPV16-positive cancers. Study summary: Functional T-cell assays on a couple of HPV16-positive patients' cells defined candidate HPV-specific clones and common TCR motifs. General study points: For HPV16-positive patients, expanding HPV-responsive T cells associated with longer recurrence-free survival. Candidate HPV-specific clones and E7-related TCR motifs grew in tumor during treatment. Only a couple of HPV16-positive patients supplied the functional HPV-specificity definition.

The method was immunoSEQ multiplex PCR; TCRdb's version includes in-frame clones alone and lacks a portion of them. The table lists some 5,000 clones, around 84% of them singletons, with around 19% in the top ten. This clone occurred a few times. Its antigen remains unidentified. V was shortened by 7 bases and J by 3 bases, with 7 bases between the two germline ends. Looked up from germline, CDR1 is MDHEN and CDR2 is SYDVKM. This CDR3 has 11 amino acids. Collection took place from a patient who underwent chemoradiotherapy. The genes are TRBV28 and TRBJ2-7; no firm D call. The clonotype originates from a human donor with HPV-associated anogenital cancer. The CDR3 reads CASTNVYEQYF. As DNA, the CDR3 is TGTGCCAGCACTAACGTCTACGAGCAGTACTTC.